The TCR beta chain under discussion was sequenced for a study of T-cell memory formation after mild COVID-19. Study-wide background: TCR clusters were largely donor specific.

Overall study results and limits: Day 15 to 85 contracting clones showed balanced CD4/CD8; later expanders leaned CD4+.

With regard to this clonotype: Its target is not known.

Via MiXCR, TCRdb re-called the 5' RACE reads, giving one row per CDR3 protein. The sample has about 320,000 distinct CDR3 sequences, around an eighth seen once. The germline V and J ends were trimmed by 1 base and 1 base, with 9 bases remaining between them. Germline CDR1 LGHNA, CDR2 YSLEER. This CDR3 is built from 15 residues. The receptor's source is a man aged 18 to 29 who had mild COVID-19 (a few samples of this study predate the infection). Cell type and time point are not known. Sequenced input: PBMCs or a T cell subset sorted from them (not recorded which). This chain links TRBV4-3 with TRBJ2-3; D might be TRBD2 (7 bases). The CDR3 loop is CASSQGGGRTDTQYF. CDR3 DNA: TGCGCCAGCAGCCAAGGGGGGGGGCGCACAGATACGCAGTATTTT.